Described below is a single T cell receptor (beta chain) sequence and its context. This record comes from a study of shared clonotypes between healthy human individuals. For the study at large: Per donor, CD8 memory used one plate, CD8 naive used two, CD4 memory used three and CD4 naive used three.

HIV-negative, healthy adults without recent acute infections or vaccinations were the donors. Within Nashville, Tennessee resided all donors, each a Caucasian adult. Trimming removed 1 base from V and 6 bases from J, with 10 bases in between. The CDR3 runs to 14 residues. The germline CDR1 and CDR2 sequences are MGHRA and YSYEKL. This table comes from immunoSEQ multiplex PCR, and its TCRdb copy is limited to in-frame clones, with some not included. The sample includes roughly 2.5 million clones, over 85% of them seen just once. The sample consisted of naive CD4+ T cells sorted from blood. As to subset: CD45RA+ positively selected. V gene TRBV4-1 combines with J gene TRBJ2-4, with D unclear. The TCR sequence derives from a man between 18 and 35 years old in good health. The CDR3 bases are TGCGCCAGCAGCCAAGGGGCGCTGAGAAACATTCAGTACTTC. Amino acid sequence: CASSQGALRNIQYF.